Presented here are 31 T cell receptor beta chains from one specimen sequenced in a study of T cells in Graves' hyperthyroidism and ophthalmopathy. Regions amplified from RNA transcripts were the TCR beta CDR3 regions. First-round RT-PCR with HTBI primers amplified the TCR CDR3 region. Each CDR3 protein gets one entry after TCRdb re-called the multiplex PCR reads with MiXCR. The sample shows roughly 710,000 distinct CDR3 sequences, about a third of them seen only once. The sample consisted of blood. Every receptor here comes from a woman in her thirties or forties with Graves' hyperthyroidism.

This chain joins TRBV20-1 and TRBJ1-1, with D possibly being TRBD1 (5 bases). V dropped 5 bases and J dropped 5 bases, with 21 bases sitting between them. The germline CDR1 and CDR2 sequences are DFQATT and SNEGSKA (reference sequence). The CDR3 spans 15 residues. In nucleotides, the CDR3 is TGCAGTGCTCATACAGGATTAGGTGGTGAAACTGAAGCTTTCTTT. Translated: CSAHTGLGGETEAFF.

About this clonotype itself: One end of the junction varies from germline; a read error may be responsible. The chain recombines TRBV29-1 with TRBJ2-7; TRBD1 matches 8 bases. Germline CDR1 SQVTM, CDR2 ANQGSEA. CDR3 length equals 15 residues. The CDR3, as DNA: TGCAGCGTTGAATTCTCCGACAGGGGCGGGTACGGGCAGTACTTC. Its protein product is CSVEFSDRGGYGQYF.

CDR3 protein: CASSEAGGTDTQYF. CDR3 nucleotide sequence: TGCGCCAGCAGTGAGGCGGGGGGCACAGATACGCAGTATTTT. The rearrangement uses TRBV10-2 and TRBJ2-3; TRBD2 matches 7 bases. Trimming removed 2 bases from V and 1 base from J; junction bases left unmatched: 0. CDR1 is WSHSY and CDR2 is SAAADI in the germline V gene. The CDR3 consists of 14 residues.

This clonotype was seen many times. This rearrangement joins TRBV24-1 to TRBJ2-6; perhaps TRBD2 as D (6 bases). CDR1 is KGHDR, CDR2 SFDVKD, per germline. V lost 3 bases and J lost 0, with 17 bases in between. This CDR3 has 19 amino acids. CDR3 region: CATSDHGTALSSGANVLTF. Here the CDR3 DNA reads TGTGCCACCAGTGATCATGGGACTGCACTCTCCTCTGGGGCCAACGTCCTGACTTTC.

The rearrangement links TRBV29-1 to TRBJ2-3, with 9 bases identical to TRBD2. The CDR3 is 15 residues long. CDR1 SQVTM and CDR2 ANQGSEA come from the germline V gene. V dropped 4 bases and J dropped 4; count of bases not matched to a gene: 9. For the CDR3, the DNA is TGCAGCGTTGTCCCCGGGGCGGGAGGGCCAGATACGCAGTATTTT. Amino acids: CSVVPGAGGPDTQYF.

The V gene is TRBV14, the J gene TRBJ2-7; 14 positions agree with TRBD2. This CDR3 is built from 20 residues. Germline V lookup: CDR1 SGHDN, CDR2 FVKESK. After removal of 1 base from V and 2 bases from J, the junction contained 13 bases not matched to a gene. CDR3 sequence reads: CASSQGDPGLAGATTYEQYF. CDR3 DNA: TGTGCCAGCAGCCAAGGAGACCCGGGACTAGCGGGAGCCACCACCTACGAGCAGTACTTC. The variable domain in full, completed from reference TRBV14 and TRBJ2-7, reads EAGVTQFPSHSVIEKGQTVTLRCDPISGHDNLYWYRRVMGKEIKFLLHFVKESKQDESGMPNNRFLAERTGGTYSTLKVQPAELEDSGVYFCASSQGDPGLAGATTYEQYFGPGTRLTVT.

The gene calls are TRBV4-1 and TRBJ2-7; D is unresolved. The better agreement between TRBJ2-1 and the DNA end casts doubt on the J call. Germline-derived CDR1 and CDR2 are MGHRA and YSYEKL. The CDR3 is 12 residues long. Written as DNA, the CDR3 is TGCGCCAGCAGCCAAGGAGGCTCTGAGCAGTTCTTC. It codes for CASSQGGSEQFF.

This chain links TRBV29-1 with TRBJ1-2, with D maybe TRBD1 (5 bases). Germline lookup yields CDR1 SQVTM and CDR2 ANQGSEA. The CDR3 is 13 amino acids. Trimming took off 0 bases at V and 4 bases at J, with 9 bases between the two ends. The DNA of the CDR3 is TGCAGCGTTGAAGATGGCAGGGCCTATGGCTACACCTTC. It translates to CSVEDGRAYGYTF.

This chain connects TRBV6-5 to TRBJ1-1; 9 nucleotides match TRBD1. Per germline, CDR1 MNHEY and CDR2 SVGAGI. The CDR3 totals 13 residues. V lost 2 bases and J lost 9; bases outside the gene matches: 4. The CDR3 region is CASSYVTGGKAFF. For the CDR3, the DNA is TGTGCCAGCAGTTACGTGACAGGGGGTAAAGCTTTCTTT.

In its sample, this clonotype was seen a few times. The CDR3 region is CATSDRSTGAGELFF. The CDR3 DNA reads TGTGCCACCAGTGATCGATCGACAGGGGCCGGGGAGCTGTTTTTT. The genes are TRBV24-1 and TRBJ2-2, with 8 bases that match TRBD1. The trim removed 3 bases at V and 6 bases at J, leaving 5 bases unmatched. CDR1 is KGHDR, CDR2 SFDVKD, per germline. This CDR3 spans 15 amino acids.

This clonotype was seen repeatedly, ten times or more. The chain employs TRBV20-1 and TRBJ2-7; either TRBD1 or TRBD2 may fit D (5 bases each). There are 15 residues in the CDR3. Trimming shortened V by 6 bases and J by 0 bases, and 18 bases separated the two germline ends. Germline CDR1 DFQATT, CDR2 SNEGSKA (reference sequence). This chain's CDR3 is CSATIWDANSYEQYF. The DNA for the CDR3 is TGCAGTGCCACGATTTGGGACGCCAACTCCTACGAGCAGTACTTC.

The J gene is TRBJ2-5, the V gene TRBV7-3, with TRBD2 as a possible D gene (5 bases). V lost 4 bases and J lost 2, with 11 bases in between. CDR1 is SGHTA and CDR2 is FQGTGA in the germline V gene. CDR3 length: 14 residues. The CDR3 DNA reads TGTGCCAGCAGCTCCTATCCGGGACAAGAGACCCAGTACTTC. Its protein is CASSSYPGQETQYF.

In this sample, this clonotype turned up once. The chain has TRBV11-1 and TRBJ1-2; tentative D call: TRBD1 (5 bases). The CDR3 sequence is 16 residues long. Trimming pared 5 bases from V and 6 bases from J, leaving 22 bases between. Per the germline V gene, CDR1 is SGHAT and CDR2 is FQDESV (reference sequence). The CDR3 loop reads CASSVGRDPSTDGYTF. The CDR3 DNA reads TGTGCCAGCAGCGTGGGAAGGGACCCCTCGACGGATGGCTACACCTTC.

V usage is TRBV19 and J usage is TRBJ2-7; D perhaps matches TRBD1 (5 bases). Per germline, CDR1 LNHDA and CDR2 SQIVND (reference sequence). The length of the CDR3 is 12 residues. V shed 5 bases and J shed 5 bases, with 10 bases lying between them. DNA of the CDR3: TGTGCCAGTAGTCAGGGCGCCAACGAGCAGTACTTC. Encoded protein: CASSQGANEQYF.

This clonotype was detected many times. This chain connects TRBV7-8 to TRBJ1-4; 11 nucleotides match TRBD1. Germline V gives CDR1 SGHVS, CDR2 FQNEAQ. The ends lost 5 bases at V and 1 base at J; junction bases unmatched: 3. The CDR3 spans 16 residues. The DNA of the CDR3 is TGTGCCAGCAGCACGGGACAGGGGGAAACTAATGAAAAACTGTTTTTT. This sequence encodes CASSTGQGETNEKLFF.

This clonotype has just a few counts. The J gene is TRBJ2-2, the V gene TRBV6-4, with 10 positions matching TRBD1. With 4 bases clipped from V and 7 bases from J, the junction kept 3 bases outside the gene matches. The CDR3 has 14 amino acids. CDR1 and CDR2 (germline): MRHNA, SNTAGT. The CDR3 sequence: CASSAGTGVGELFF. The CDR3 nucleotides are TGTGCCAGCAGTGCGGGGACAGGGGTCGGGGAGCTGTTTTTT.

This clonotype showed up many times. The V and J genes are TRBV2 and TRBJ2-2, with 10 bases fitting TRBD2. V shed 5 bases, J shed 6 bases, and the junction held 6 bases outside the gene matches. This CDR3 contains 15 residues. Germline-derived CDR1 and CDR2 are SNHLY and FYNNEI. The CDR3 nucleotides are TGTGCCAGCAGTTCTAGCGGGGGAGCGGCCGGGGAGCTGTTTTTT. The encoded protein is CASSSSGGAAGELFF. Full variable domain (rest looked up from reference TRBV2 and TRBJ2-2): EPEVTQTPSHQVTQMGQEVILRCVPISNHLYFYWYRQILGQKVEFLVSFYNNEISEKSEIFDDQFSVERPDGSNFTLKIRSTKLEDSAMYFCASSSSGGAAGELFFGEGSRLTVL.

CDR3 DNA: TGCAGTGCTGGACAACAGGGGGCGCGGCCTGAAGCTTTCTTT. Its translation is CSAGQQGARPEAFF. This chain links TRBV20-1 with TRBJ1-1; 9 bases fit TRBD1. CDR3 length: 14 amino acids. Germline CDR1 is DFQATT and CDR2 is SNEGSKA (reference sequence). Trimming cost V 5 bases and J 6 bases; bases outside gene matches: 10.

This clonotype was seen more than once but under ten times. The CDR3 here is CAAIGTMNSPLHF. In DNA form, the CDR3 reads TGTGCCGCGATTGGGACAATGAATTCACCCCTCCACTTT. The rearrangement links TRBV28 to TRBJ1-6, with D perhaps matching TRBD1 (6 bases). Trimming shortened V by 11 bases and J by 7 bases, and 15 bases separated the two germline ends. CDR3 length equals 13 residues. Per the germline V gene, CDR1 is MDHEN and CDR2 is SYDVKM.

This clonotype was recorded at least ten times. At one boundary the junction diverges from the germline segment, which might be a read error. The rearrangement links TRBV10-3 to TRBJ1-2; D gene ambiguous. This CDR3 has 12 amino acids. Germline V lookup: CDR1 ENHRY, CDR2 SYGVKD. CDR3 DNA sequence: TGTGCCATCAGTGAGTCTGGGCGGCATCCTATCTTC. Translating it yields CAISESGRHPIF.

As concerns this clonotype: A much larger clone is a single base away; this may be a read error. This likely comes from a read error, as the CDR3 has no conserved phenylalanine or tryptophan at its end. The chain joins TRBV7-9 to TRBJ1-2, with a weak D call TRBD1 (6 bases). The length of the CDR3 is 13 residues. V shed 5 bases and J shed 3 bases, with 10 bases lying between them. Germline V gives CDR1 SEHNR, CDR2 FQNEAQ (reference sequence). The CDR3 is CASSQDSDYGYTS. CDR3 DNA: TGTGCCAGCAGCCAGGACAGTGACTATGGCTACACCTCC.

This chain links TRBV5-1 with TRBJ2-7, with TRBD1 matching over 8 bases. The germline CDR1 and CDR2 sequences are SGHRS and YFSETQ. This CDR3 is 16 amino acids long. Trimming removed 0 bases from V and 2 bases from J; junction bases left unmatched: 7. The CDR3: CASSLGGQGFPYEQYF. DNA of the CDR3: TGCGCCAGCAGCTTGGGAGGACAGGGCTTCCCCTACGAGCAGTACTTC.

The chain recombines TRBV11-1 with TRBJ2-5; tentatively, D is TRBD1 or TRBD2 (6 bases each). The V gene's germline CDR1 is SGHAT and CDR2 FQDESV (reference sequence). The CDR3 extends over 15 amino acids. The V gene lost 3 bases and the J gene lost 7 bases, with 18 bases spanning the gap. CDR3: CASSLAGYGGGTQYF. The CDR3 nucleotides read TGTGCCAGCAGCTTGGCCGGCTACGGAGGGGGGACCCAGTACTTC.

This chain joins TRBV6-5 and TRBJ1-6; 9 bases line up with TRBD1. This CDR3 comprises 18 residues. CDR1 is MNHEY, CDR2 SVGAGI, per germline. The V gene end was trimmed by 6 bases and the J gene end by 7 bases; junction bases not matched to a gene: 16. CDR3 bases: TGTGCCAGCAGCAGGGACAGGGTCCCAGGGATTGGGAATTCACCCCTCCACTTT. This sequence encodes CASSRDRVPGIGNSPLHF.

Notes on this clonotype: Just one base apart from a much larger clone, this may be a read error. The chain uses TRBV6-1 and TRBJ2-6; weak D call: TRBD2 (6 bases). Per the germline V gene, CDR1 is MNHNS and CDR2 is SASEGT. The length of the CDR3 is 16 residues. CDR3 sequence (DNA): TGTGCCAGCAGTGAACTTGCGGGGTCTGGGGCCGACGTCCTGACTTTC. Translation: CASSELAGSGADVLTF.

The gene calls are TRBV7-9 and TRBJ1-2; D ambiguous. V was pared by 2 bases and J by 4 bases, with 14 bases between. Germline values: CDR1 SEHNR, CDR2 FQNEAQ (reference sequence). The CDR3 extends over 15 amino acids. The CDR3 here is CASSLQQKHTYGYTF. The CDR3, as DNA: TGTGCCAGCAGCTTACAGCAAAAACATACCTATGGCTACACCTTC.

The chain has TRBV19 and TRBJ1-2; D remains ambiguous. V dropped 5 bases and J dropped 4 bases, with 14 bases sitting between them. This CDR3 has 14 amino acids. CDR1 LNHDA and CDR2 SQIVND come from the germline V gene (reference sequence). CDR3 sequence: CASSPVLGTYGYTF. In DNA form, the CDR3 reads TGTGCCAGTAGTCCTGTCCTCGGTACCTATGGCTACACCTTC. The whole variable domain, filled in from reference TRBV19 and TRBJ1-2, reads DGGITQSPKYLFRKEGQNVTLSCEQNLNHDAMYWYRQDPGQGLRLIYYSQIVNDFQKGDIAEGYSVSREKKESFPLTVTSAQKNPTAFYLCASSPVLGTYGYTFGSGTRLTVV.

V is TRBV7-9 and J is TRBJ1-1; weak D call: TRBD1 (5 bases). CDR3 length: 18 residues. Germline values: CDR1 SEHNR, CDR2 FQNEAQ (reference sequence). V was shortened by 1 base and J by 5 bases, with 23 bases between the two germline ends. In nucleotides, the CDR3 is TGTGCCAGCAGCTTAGTTAGGGGTCCAGGGTACCAAGGGACTGAAGCTTTCTTT. Encoded protein: CASSLVRGPGYQGTEAFF.

On this clonotype itself: This may be a read error: a much more frequent sequence differs by one nucleotide. The chain recombines TRBV19 with TRBJ1-2; possible D gene TRBD1, 6 bases. Trimming took off 11 bases at V and 3 bases at J, with 13 bases between the two ends. Germline-derived CDR1 and CDR2 are LNHDA and SQIVND (reference sequence). The CDR3 totals 12 residues. CDR3 region: CASGDIDYGYTF. The CDR3 nucleotides are TGTGCCTCGGGGGACATTGACTATGGCTACACCTTC.

V usage is TRBV20-1 and J usage is TRBJ2-5, with D perhaps assigned TRBD1 or TRBD2 (7 bases each). The J call could be wrong; TRBJ2-1 is a better fit for the DNA end. CDR3 length equals 13 residues. Looked up from germline, CDR1 is DFQATT and CDR2 is SNEGSKA (reference sequence). This chain's CDR3 is CSVPNQGEGEQFF. CDR3 bases: TGCAGTGTTCCCAATCAGGGGGAGGGTGAGCAGTTCTTC.

The gene calls are TRBV7-2 and TRBJ1-3, with D hard to call. Germline loops: CDR1 SGHTA, CDR2 FQGNSA. The CDR3 contains 15 residues. With 4 bases removed from V and 0 bases from J, the gap between germline ends came to 10 bases. The CDR3 nucleotides are TGTGCCAGCAGCTATGAGGGTATCTCTGGAAACACCATATATTTT. Translated: CASSYEGISGNTIYF. The variable domain in full, with the rest retrieved from reference TRBV7-2 and TRBJ1-3, is GAGVSQSPSNKVTEKGKDVELRCDPISGHTALYWYRQSLGQGLEFLIYFQGNSAPDKSGLPSDRFSAERTGGSVSTLTIQRTQQEDSAVYLCASSYEGISGNTIYFGEGSWLTVV.